This T cell receptor (beta chain) was identified in a study of blood T cell repertoires in COVID-19. The overall study: Sites in the United States, Italy and Spain provided acute and convalescent COVID-19 samples. The cDNA or gDNA used as material had been derived from T cells, B-cell-depleted T cells, or PBMCs.

As processed by the authors: Estimates of nucleated cell counts were drawn from the amplification of reference gene primers. Measured with immunoSEQ multiplex PCR; TCRdb has only the in-frame clones, and not every one. That table gives V, J and clone size, and the DNA gave D and trimming. In the table there are roughly 120,000 clones, over 60% of which are singletons. J gave up 2 bases and V 7 bases, and 5 bases lay outside the gene matches. The germline V gene encodes CDR1 LNHDA and CDR2 SQIVND (reference sequence). The CDR3 is 14 residues long. Sample: peripheral blood. The source of this sequence is a woman of 80 years or more with acute or convalescent COVID-19. This chain uses TRBV19 with TRBJ1-1, with 9 nucleotides matching TRBD1. This chain's CDR3 is CASIRDRVNTEAFF. Written as DNA, the CDR3 is TGTGCCAGTATAAGGGACAGGGTCAACACTGAAGCTTTCTTT.